The rows below give T cell receptor beta chains drawn from one sample of a study of prognosis after radiotherapy for stage I lung cancer. Each CDR3 protein gets one entry after TCRdb re-called the multiplex PCR reads with MiXCR. In the table there are about 21,000 distinct CDR3 sequences, approximately 39% of which are singletons. This sample comprised PBMCs, obtained before or after stereotactic body radiation therapy (not recorded which). These receptor sequences come from a donor aged 50 or older with non-small cell lung cancer. Each CDR3 is given with its conserved first and last residue. Fields, in order: clone size, V gene, D gene, J gene, CDR3 protein, CDR3 DNA. D genes are given only for firm matches. The size of a clone is reported for some rows only, either as once, few or many, or as a class for expanded clones.

>many|TRBV28|NA|TRBJ1-5
CASSLKWVSYSNQPQHF
TGTGCCAGCAGTTTAAAGTGGGTGAGTTATAGCAATCAGCCCCAGCATTTT
>many|TRBV7-8|TRBD1|TRBJ2-2
CASSLGRRQGITGELFF
TGTGCCAGCAGCTTAGGGCGGAGACAGGGAATCACCGGGGAGCTGTTTTTT
>many|TRBV10-2|TRBD2|TRBJ2-3
CASTGTRDTDTQYF
TGCGCCAGTACCGGGACTAGAGACACAGATACGCAGTATTTT
>many|TRBV13|TRBD1|TRBJ2-7
CASSTRDSSYEQYF
TGTGCCAGCAGCACCCGGGACAGCTCCTACGAGCAGTACTTC
>NA|TRBV11-2|NA|TRBJ2-7
CASSLVFGGGYDQYF
TGTGCCAGCAGCTTAGTCTTCGGTGGAGGGTACGATCAGTACTTC
>NA|TRBV14|NA|TRBJ2-5
CASSQDSRHQWVETQYF
TGTGCCAGCAGCCAAGATTCGAGACATCAGTGGGTCGAGACCCAGTACTTC
>NA|TRBV5-4|NA|TRBJ2-7
CANSLDSYEQYF
TGTGCCAACAGCTTGGATTCCTACGAGCAGTACTTC
>many|TRBV4-3|TRBD1|TRBJ1-2
CASSQGGRGRNRYGYTF
TGCGCCAGCAGCCAAGGCGGCAGGGGGCGGAATCGCTATGGCTACACCTTC
>many|TRBV29-1|TRBD1|TRBJ1-2
CSALGQGDYGYTF
TGCAGCGCTCTGGGACAGGGCGACTATGGCTACACCTTC
>many|TRBV6-1|TRBD1|TRBJ1-5
CASTSGTGGARGNQPQHF
TGTGCCAGCACCTCCGGGACAGGGGGCGCAAGGGGCAATCAGCCCCAGCATTTT
>NA|TRBV5-1|TRBD1|TRBJ2-1
CASSLNRGRPYNEQFF
TGCGCCAGCAGCCTAAACAGGGGAAGGCCCTACAATGAGCAGTTCTTC
>NA|TRBV7-3|NA|TRBJ2-2
CASSSRRSSGELFF
TGTGCCAGCAGCTCTCGTAGAAGTTCCGGGGAGCTGTTTTTT
>NA|TRBV5-1|NA|TRBJ2-6
CASSLSRTSGANVLTF
TGCGCCAGCAGCTTGTCCAGGACGTCTGGGGCCAACGTCCTGACTTTC
>many|TRBV15|NA|TRBJ1-2
CATSREGGALGYTF
TGTGCCACCAGCAGAGAGGGGGGGGCTCTTGGCTACACCTTC
>NA|TRBV2|NA|TRBJ1-5
CASRVTGNQPQHF
TGTGCCAGCAGAGTGACAGGAAATCAGCCCCAGCATTTT
>NA|TRBV5-1|NA|TRBJ2-1
CASSLRYRGNEQFF
TGCGCCAGCAGCTTGCGCTATCGGGGCAATGAGCAGTTCTTC
>NA|TRBV4-1|TRBD2|TRBJ2-1
CASSQNQIAGGPRSYNEQFF
TGCGCCAGCAGCCAAAATCAAATAGCGGGAGGGCCTCGCTCCTACAATGAGCAGTTCTTC
>many|TRBV6-1|TRBD2|TRBJ2-5
CASRSGLAGLRQETQYF
TGTGCCAGCAGGTCGGGACTAGCGGGTTTACGCCAAGAGACCCAGTACTTC
>many|TRBV5-6|NA|TRBJ1-1
CASSLEVGGLGLSFF
TGTGCCAGCAGCTTGGAGGTCGGGGGGCTCGGGCTGTCTTTCTTT
>many|TRBV20-1|TRBD1|TRBJ2-7
CSATGTVSSYEQYF
TGCAGTGCTACAGGGACAGTGAGCTCCTACGAGCAGTACTTC
>NA|TRBV27|NA|TRBJ1-5
CASRQGGHPQHF
TGTGCCAGCAGACAGGGCGGTCATCCCCAGCATTTT
>many|TRBV7-3|TRBD1|TRBJ2-7
CASSPRDSSYEQYF
TGTGCCAGCAGCCCCCGGGACAGCTCCTACGAGCAGTACTTC
>many|TRBV11-2|NA|TRBJ2-7
CASSLDQQGTTYEQYF
TGTGCCAGCAGCTTAGATCAACAGGGTACGACCTACGAGCAGTACTTC
>many|TRBV2|NA|TRBJ2-1
CASTPGLSGVEQFF
TGTGCCAGCACACCGGGACTATCAGGGGTGGAGCAGTTCTTC
>medium-sized|TRBV5-1|TRBD1|TRBJ1-2
CASSTGTEIYGYTF
TGCGCCAGCAGTACCGGGACAGAAATCTATGGCTACACCTTC
>once|TRBV6-1|NA|TRBJ1-2
CASDLGNYVYTF
TGTGCCAGCGATCTTGGGAACTATGTCTACACCTTC
>NA|TRBV9|TRBD2|TRBJ2-1
CASSVAPGTSANEQFF
TGTGCCAGCAGCGTAGCCCCCGGGACTAGCGCTAATGAGCAGTTCTTC
>medium-sized|TRBV2|NA|TRBJ1-6
CASNRESSYNSPLHF
TGTGCCAGCAATCGGGAGAGCTCCTATAATTCACCCCTCCACTTT
>NA|TRBV4-1|NA|TRBJ2-2
CASSRRTGELFF
TGCGCCAGCAGCCGCCGCACCGGGGAGCTGTTTTTT